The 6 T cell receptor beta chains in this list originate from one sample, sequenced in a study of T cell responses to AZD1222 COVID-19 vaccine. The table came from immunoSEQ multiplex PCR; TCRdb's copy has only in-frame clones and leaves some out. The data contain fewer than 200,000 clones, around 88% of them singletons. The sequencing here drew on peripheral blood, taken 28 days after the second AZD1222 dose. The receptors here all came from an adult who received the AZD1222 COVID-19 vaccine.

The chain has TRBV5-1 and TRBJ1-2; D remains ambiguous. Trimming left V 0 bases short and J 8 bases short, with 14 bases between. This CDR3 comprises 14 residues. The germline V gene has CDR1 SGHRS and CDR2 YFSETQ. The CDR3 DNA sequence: TGCGCCAGCAGCTTGGCCGAGGGCCTGGGGGGCTACACCTTC. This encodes CASSLAEGLGGYTF.

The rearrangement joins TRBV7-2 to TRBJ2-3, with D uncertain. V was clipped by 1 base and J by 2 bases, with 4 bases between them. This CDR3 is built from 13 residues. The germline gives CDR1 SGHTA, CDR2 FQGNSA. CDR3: CASSLVDTDTQYF. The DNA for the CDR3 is TGTGCCAGCAGCTTAGTTGACACAGATACGCAGTATTTT.

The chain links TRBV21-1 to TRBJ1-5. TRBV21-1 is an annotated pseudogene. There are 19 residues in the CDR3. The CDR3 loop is CASSKGYGRQIYSNQPQHF. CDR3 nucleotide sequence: TGTGCCAGCAGCAAGGGGTACGGCCGGCAGATTTATAGCAATCAGCCCCAGCATTTT.

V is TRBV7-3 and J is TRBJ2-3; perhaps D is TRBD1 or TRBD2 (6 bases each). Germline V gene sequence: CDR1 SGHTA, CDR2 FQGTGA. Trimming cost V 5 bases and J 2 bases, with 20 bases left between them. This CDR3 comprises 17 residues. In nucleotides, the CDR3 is TGTGCCAGCAGCCTCGGGGTCGGGGGCGGTATCACAGATACGCAGTATTTT. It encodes CASSLGVGGGITDTQYF.

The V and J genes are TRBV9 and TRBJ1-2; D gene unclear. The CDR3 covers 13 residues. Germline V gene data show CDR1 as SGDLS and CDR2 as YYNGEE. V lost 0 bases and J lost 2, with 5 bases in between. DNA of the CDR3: TGTGCCAGCAGCGTAGCACTAAACTATGGCTACACCTTC. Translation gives CASSVALNYGYTF. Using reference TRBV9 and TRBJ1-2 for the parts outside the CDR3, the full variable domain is DSGVTQTPKHLITATGQRVTLRCSPRSGDLSVYWYQQSLDQGLQFLIQYYNGEERAKGNILERFSAQQFPDLHSELNLSSLELGDSALYFCASSVALNYGYTFGSGTRLTVV.

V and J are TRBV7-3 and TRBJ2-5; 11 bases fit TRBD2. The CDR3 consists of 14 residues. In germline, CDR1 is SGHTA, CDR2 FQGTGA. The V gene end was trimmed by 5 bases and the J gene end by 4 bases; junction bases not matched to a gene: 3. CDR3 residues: CASSPTSGVETQYF. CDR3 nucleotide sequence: TGTGCCAGCAGCCCGACTAGCGGGGTAGAGACCCAGTACTTC.